The 4 T cell receptor beta chains listed next were all sequenced from one sample in a study of T cell responses to AZD1222 COVID-19 vaccine. TCRdb keeps only in-frame clones here, not all; method: immunoSEQ multiplex PCR. The sample includes about 130,000 clones, just over 90% of them seen just once. The material was peripheral blood, obtained 28 days after the second AZD1222 dose. These receptors all come from an adult who received the AZD1222 COVID-19 vaccine.

This clone was picked up one time. The chain combines TRBV19 with TRBJ1-1, with D possibly matching TRBD1 (5 bases). The CDR3 is 13 residues long. V lost 3 bases, J lost 6 bases, and 11 bases lay in between. Germline V CDR1 and CDR2: LNHDA, SQIVND (reference sequence). The CDR3 sequence is CASSIRASAEAFF. Here the CDR3 DNA reads TGTGCCAGTAGTATCAGGGCTAGCGCTGAAGCTTTCTTT.

The chain employs TRBV9 and TRBJ2-5; the match to TRBD2 covers 9 bases. Per the germline V gene, CDR1 is SGDLS and CDR2 is YYNGEE. Trimming removed 4 bases from V and 1 base from J; junction bases left unmatched: 5. The CDR3 has 15 residues. The CDR3 region has the DNA TGTGCCAGCAGCCTAAATAGCGGGAGCCAAGAGACCCAGTACTTC. This encodes CASSLNSGSQETQYF.

The chain has TRBV4-2 and TRBJ1-2; D possibly corresponds to TRBD1 (5 bases). Germline loops: CDR1 LGHNA, CDR2 YNFKEQ. This CDR3 spans 17 amino acids. The V end was cut by 0 bases, the J end by 3 bases, with 17 bases between. In DNA form, the CDR3 reads TGTGCCAGCAGCCAAGATCTTCAGGGTCAGGGAGACTATGGCTACACCTTC. This sequence encodes CASSQDLQGQGDYGYTF.

The chain has TRBV6-5 and TRBJ1-6, with D unresolved. The CDR3 covers 10 residues. The ends were cut back, 8 bases at V and 8 bases at J, with 4 bases in the middle. Germline CDR1 and CDR2: MNHEY and SVGAGI. In nucleotides, the CDR3 is TGTGCCAGCGGACATTCACCCCTCCACTTT. This sequence encodes CASGHSPLHF.